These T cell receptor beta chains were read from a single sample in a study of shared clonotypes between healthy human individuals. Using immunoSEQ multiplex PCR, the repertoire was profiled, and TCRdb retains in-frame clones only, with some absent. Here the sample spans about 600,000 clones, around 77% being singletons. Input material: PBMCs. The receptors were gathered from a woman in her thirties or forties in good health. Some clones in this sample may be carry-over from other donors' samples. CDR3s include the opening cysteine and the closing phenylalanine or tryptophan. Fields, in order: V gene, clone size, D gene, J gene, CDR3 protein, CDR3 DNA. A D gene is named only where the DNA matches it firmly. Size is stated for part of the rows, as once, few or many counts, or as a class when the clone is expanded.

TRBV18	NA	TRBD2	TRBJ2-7	CASSPSGTTTYEQYF	TGTGCCAGCTCACCCAGCGGGACCACCACCTACGAGCAGTACTTC
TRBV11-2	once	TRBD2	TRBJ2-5	CASSLPGGQETQYF	TGTGCCAGCAGCTTACCGGGGGGGCAAGAGACCCAGTACTTC
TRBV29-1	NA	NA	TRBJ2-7	CSGGGTAYEQYF	TGCAGCGGCGGAGGTACCGCCTACGAGCAGTACTTC
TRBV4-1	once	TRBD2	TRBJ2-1	CASRPRLAELKRGNEQFF	TGCGCCAGCAGACCCAGACTAGCGGAACTAAAAAGGGGCAATGAGCAGTTCTTC
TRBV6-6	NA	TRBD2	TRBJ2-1	CASRPSGNEQFF	TGTGCCAGCAGACCTAGCGGGAATGAGCAGTTCTTC
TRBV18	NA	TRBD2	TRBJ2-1	CASSPRGGLSNEQFF	TGTGCCAGCTCACCACGCGGGGGGTTATCCAATGAGCAGTTCTTC
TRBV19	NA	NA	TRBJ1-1	CASSIGVTEAFF	TGTGCCAGTAGTATTGGTGTTACTGAAGCTTTCTTT
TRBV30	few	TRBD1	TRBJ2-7	CAWRIRGQGNEQYF	TGTGCCTGGAGAATTAGGGGACAGGGGAACGAGCAGTACTTC
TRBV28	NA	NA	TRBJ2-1	CASRPLTRSSYNEQFF	TGTGCCAGCAGGCCCTTGACGAGGAGCTCCTACAATGAGCAGTTCTTC
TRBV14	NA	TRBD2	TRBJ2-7	CASSPLGAGGPEEQYF	TGTGCCAGCAGCCCCCTTGGGGCGGGAGGGCCGGAGGAGCAGTACTTC
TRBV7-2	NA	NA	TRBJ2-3	CASSLVGTDTQYF	TGTGCCAGCAGCTTAGTTGGGACAGATACGCAGTATTTT
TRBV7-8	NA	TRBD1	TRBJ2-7	CASSWGDRGDYEQYF	TGTGCCAGCAGCTGGGGGGACAGGGGCGACTACGAGCAGTACTTC
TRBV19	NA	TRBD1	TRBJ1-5	CASSNLRGTGRQPQHF	TGTGCCAGTAGTAATCTCCGGGGGACAGGGCGGCAGCCCCAGCATTTT
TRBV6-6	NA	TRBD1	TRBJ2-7	CASGTGSYEQYF	TGTGCCAGCGGGACAGGCTCCTACGAGCAGTACTTC
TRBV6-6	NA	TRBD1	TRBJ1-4	CASSPGQEEKLFF	TGTGCCAGCAGCCCCGGACAGGAAGAAAAACTGTTTTTT
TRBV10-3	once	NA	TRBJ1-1	CAISEDPGSAAFF	TGTGCCATCAGTGAAGACCCGGGGTCTGCAGCTTTCTTT
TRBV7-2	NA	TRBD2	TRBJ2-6	CASSPIGGVAGANVLTF	TGTGCCAGCAGCCCCATTGGGGGGGTTGCTGGGGCCAACGTCCTGACTTTC
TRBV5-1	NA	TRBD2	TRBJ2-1	CASSLGDRAGDGEQFF	TGCGCCAGCAGCTTGGGGGATCGGGCGGGAGATGGCGAGCAGTTCTTC
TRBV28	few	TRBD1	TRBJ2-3	CASRTGTDTDTQYF	TGTGCCAGCAGGACCGGGACAGATACAGATACGCAGTATTTT
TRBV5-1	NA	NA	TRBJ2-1	CASSLGADNEQFF	TGCGCCAGCAGCTTGGGGGCGGACAATGAGCAGTTCTTC
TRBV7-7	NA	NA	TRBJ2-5	CASSFVESGEQETQYF	TGTGCTAGCAGCTTTGTAGAATCCGGTGAGCAAGAGACCCAGTACTTC
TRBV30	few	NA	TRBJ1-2	CAWSEGARRNPLYGYTF	TGTGCCTGGAGTGAAGGGGCGCGTAGGAATCCCCTCTATGGCTACACCTTC
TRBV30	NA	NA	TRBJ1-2	CAWSVRGRNYGYTF	TGTGCCTGGAGTGTACGAGGGAGGAACTATGGCTACACCTTC
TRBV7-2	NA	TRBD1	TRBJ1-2	CASSPRTGNYGYTF	TGTGCCAGCAGCCCTCGGACAGGGAATTATGGCTACACCTTC
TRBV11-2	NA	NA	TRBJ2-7	CASSPVYRPYEQYF	TGTGCCAGCAGCCCGGTATATCGCCCCTACGAGCAGTACTTC
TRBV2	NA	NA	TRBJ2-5	CASHVRAVQETQYF	TGTGCCAGCCACGTGAGAGCAGTACAAGAGACCCAGTACTTC
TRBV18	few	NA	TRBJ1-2	CASSPSGGNNYGYTF	TGTGCCAGCTCACCCTCGGGGGGTAATAACTATGGCTACACCTTC
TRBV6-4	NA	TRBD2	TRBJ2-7	CASRTGLAGGEQYF	TGTGCCAGCAGGACGGGACTAGCGGGAGGCGAGCAGTACTTC
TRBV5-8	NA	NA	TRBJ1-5	CASSLRGIQPQHF	TGTGCCAGCAGCTTGCGGGGAATTCAGCCCCAGCATTTT
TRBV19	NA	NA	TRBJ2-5	CASSIPGLQETQYF	TGTGCCAGTAGTATACCAGGGTTGCAAGAGACCCAGTACTTC
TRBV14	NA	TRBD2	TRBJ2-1	CASSQMRASGRSEQFF	TGTGCCAGCAGCCAAATGAGGGCTAGCGGGAGAAGTGAGCAGTTCTTC
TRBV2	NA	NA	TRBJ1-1	CASSEGPMNTEAFF	TGTGCCAGCAGTGAAGGGCCGATGAACACTGAAGCTTTCTTT
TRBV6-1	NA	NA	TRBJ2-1	CASSDIVLGGFYNEQFF	TGTGCCAGCAGTGATATCGTGCTAGGGGGATTCTACAATGAGCAGTTCTTC
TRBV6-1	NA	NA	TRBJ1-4	CASSDGGDEKLFF	TGTGCCAGCAGTGACGGGGGGGATGAAAAACTGTTTTTT
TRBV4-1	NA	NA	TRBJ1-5	CASSQDRANQPQHF	TGCGCCAGCAGCCAAGACAGGGCGAATCAGCCCCAGCATTTT
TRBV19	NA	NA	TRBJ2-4	CASSKQVAKNIQYF	TGTGCCAGTAGTAAACAGGTAGCCAAAAACATTCAGTACTTC
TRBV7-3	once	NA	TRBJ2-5	CASSAYFKGSQETQYF	TGTGCCAGCAGCGCCTACTTTAAGGGGTCACAAGAGACCCAGTACTTC
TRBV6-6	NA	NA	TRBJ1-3	CASSPRPAEGNTIYF	TGTGCCAGCAGTCCCCGACCGGCTGAGGGAAACACCATATATTTT
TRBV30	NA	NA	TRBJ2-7	CAWKFTLGSYEQYF	TGTGCCTGGAAGTTTACTCTTGGCTCCTACGAGCAGTACTTC
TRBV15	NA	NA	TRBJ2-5	CATSRVAGQETQYF	TGTGCCACCAGCAGAGTGGCCGGTCAAGAGACCCAGTACTTC
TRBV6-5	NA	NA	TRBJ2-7	CASSYPGQYEQYF	TGTGCCAGCAGTTACCCCGGACAGTACGAGCAGTACTTC
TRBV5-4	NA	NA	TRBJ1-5	CASSFGGAGQPQHF	TGTGCCAGCAGCTTCGGGGGCGCAGGACAGCCCCAGCATTTT
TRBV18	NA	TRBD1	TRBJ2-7	CASSPPRGTGMYEQYF	TGTGCCAGCTCACCCCCCCGGGGGACAGGGATGTACGAGCAGTACTTC
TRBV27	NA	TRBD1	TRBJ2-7	CASSLDREYEQYF	TGTGCCAGCAGTTTGGACAGGGAGTACGAGCAGTACTTC
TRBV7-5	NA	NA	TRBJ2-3	CASSPSWGTDTQYF	TGTGCCAGCAGCCCCTCCTGGGGCACAGATACGCAGTATTTT
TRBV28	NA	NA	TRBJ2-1	CATEGGTYNEQFF	TGTGCCACCGAGGGGGGCACCTACAATGAGCAGTTCTTC
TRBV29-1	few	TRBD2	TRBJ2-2	CSVKRELNTVELFF	TGCAGCGTAAAGCGGGAACTGAACACCGTGGAGCTGTTTTTT
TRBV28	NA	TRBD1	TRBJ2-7	CASSFRTGSYEQYF	TGTGCCAGCAGTTTCAGGACAGGATCCTACGAGCAGTACTTC
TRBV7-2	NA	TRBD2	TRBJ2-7	CASVVAGGVLDEQYF	TGTGCCAGCGTAGTAGCGGGAGGCGTCCTCGACGAGCAGTACTTC
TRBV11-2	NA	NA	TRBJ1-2	CASSLTAYGYTF	TGTGCCAGCAGCCTGACAGCCTATGGCTACACCTTC
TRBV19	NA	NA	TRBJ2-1	CASTPTTYEYEQFF	TGTGCCAGTACCCCAACCACCTATGAGTATGAGCAGTTCTTC
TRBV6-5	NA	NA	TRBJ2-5	CASSYLTGEETQYF	TGTGCCAGCAGTTACCTGACAGGTGAAGAGACCCAGTACTTC
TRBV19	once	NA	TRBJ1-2	CASTGLNFNYGYTF	TGTGCCAGTACAGGTCTAAACTTTAACTATGGCTACACCTTC
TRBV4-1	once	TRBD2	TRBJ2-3	CASSRGLAADTQYF	TGCGCCAGCAGCCGAGGACTAGCGGCAGATACGCAGTATTTT
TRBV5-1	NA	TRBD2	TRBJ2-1	CASSLGDFWTSGAYNEQFF	TGCGCCAGCAGCTTGGGGGATTTTTGGACTAGCGGAGCCTACAATGAGCAGTTCTTC
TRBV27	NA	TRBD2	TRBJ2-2	CASQPLLAGGPTGELFF	TGTGCCAGCCAACCCCTCCTAGCGGGAGGGCCTACCGGGGAGCTGTTTTTT
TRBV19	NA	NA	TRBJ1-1	CASSDILNTEAFF	TGTGCCAGTAGTGATATTTTGAACACTGAAGCTTTCTTT
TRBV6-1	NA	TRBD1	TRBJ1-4	CASEWTGGPEKLFF	TGTGCCAGCGAGTGGACAGGGGGCCCTGAAAAACTGTTTTTT
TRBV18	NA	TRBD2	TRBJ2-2	CASSAWLADPTGELFF	TGTGCCAGCTCAGCCTGGCTAGCGGACCCCACCGGGGAGCTGTTTTTT